These 20 T cell receptor beta chains originate from one sample sequenced in a study of high-grade serous ovarian cancer treatment subgroups. Using immunoSEQ multiplex PCR, the repertoire was profiled, and TCRdb retains in-frame clones only, with some absent. Of about 18,000 clones listed, roughly four fifths are singletons. The tumor samples were collected prior to definitive surgery or chemotherapy. Material for sequencing was tumor tissue. These TCRs come from a human donor with high-grade serous ovarian cancer.

The V and J genes are TRBV11-1 and TRBJ2-5; TRBD2 agrees at 9 bases. This CDR3 has 12 residues. Per germline, CDR1 SGHAT and CDR2 FQDESV (reference sequence). The V segment lost 10 bases and the J segment 5 bases; nucleotides outside the gene matches: 5. CDR3: CATAGGSETQYF. CDR3 nucleotide sequence: TGTGCCACTGCGGGAGGGTCGGAGACCCAGTACTTC.

This chain joins TRBV9 and TRBJ2-5, with TRBD2 matching over 11 bases. CDR3 length: 21 amino acids. J was trimmed by 2 bases and V by 4 bases; bases with no gene match: 22. Germline CDR1 reads SGDLS; CDR2 reads YYNGEE. CDR3 protein: CASSFRYSRGTSGEPQETQYF. The CDR3 DNA follows: TGTGCCAGCAGCTTTCGATATTCTCGTGGGACTAGCGGAGAGCCTCAAGAGACCCAGTACTTC.

The rearrangement links TRBV27 to TRBJ2-7; D could derive from TRBD1 or TRBD2 (5 bases each). The V end lost 1 base, the J end lost 5 bases, and 9 bases lay between the germline ends. CDR3 length: 13 residues. The germline gives CDR1 MNHEY, CDR2 SMNVEV (reference sequence). In nucleotides, the CDR3 is TGTGCCAGCAGTTTATGGAGAGGGGACGAGCAGTACTTC. It specifies CASSLWRGDEQYF.

V and J are TRBV30 and TRBJ2-1, with a possible D match to TRBD2 (5 bases). CDR1 is GTSNPN and CDR2 is SVGIG in the germline V gene (reference sequence). This CDR3 spans 13 amino acids. This CDR3 is CALRLEGDNEQFF. CDR3 nucleotides: TGTGCACTTCGGCTAGAGGGTGACAATGAGCAGTTCTTC.

This clone showed up just a few times. This chain uses TRBV30 with TRBJ1-2; D not resolved. The CDR3 has 13 amino acids. CDR1 is GTSNPN, CDR2 SVGIG, per germline (reference sequence). Trimming pared 3 bases from V and 4 bases from J, leaving 12 bases between. The CDR3 sequence is CAWRTAGSYGYTF. The CDR3 region has the DNA TGTGCCTGGAGGACGGCGGGGAGCTATGGCTACACCTTC. The complete variable domain, with remaining parts taken from reference TRBV30 and TRBJ1-2, reads SQTIHQWPATLVQPVGSPLSLECTVEGTSNPNLYWYRQAAGRGLQLLFYSVGIGQISSEVPQNLSASRPQDRQFILSSKKLLLSDSGFYLCAWRTAGSYGYTFGSGTRLTVV.

This CDR3 reads CASSLAGGPKETQYF. In DNA, the CDR3 is TGTGCCAGCAGCTTAGCGGGAGGGCCGAAGGAGACCCAGTACTTC. This chain links TRBV6-1 with TRBJ2-5, with 11 bases that match TRBD2. The length of the CDR3 is 15 residues. Germline V CDR1 and CDR2: MNHNS, SASEGT. Losses at the gene ends were 6 bases for V and 5 bases for J; bases not matched to a gene: 8.

This clone was seen a few times. DNA for the CDR3: TGTGCCAGCAGCCCGAGACAGGGGACTCGTCAGCCCCAGCATTTT. Translation: CASSPRQGTRQPQHF. The rearrangement uses TRBV6-5 and TRBJ1-5; 8 bases are shared with TRBD1. The CDR3 contains 15 residues. CDR1 is MNHEY and CDR2 is SVGAGI in the germline V gene. V dropped 6 bases and J dropped 6; count of bases not matched to a gene: 10.

V is TRBV28 and J is TRBJ2-3, with 7 bases that match TRBD2. With 3 bases clipped from V and 4 bases from J, the junction kept 7 bases outside the gene matches. CDR3 length: 15 residues. Germline lookup yields CDR1 MDHEN and CDR2 SYDVKM. The CDR3 loop reads CASSFAGVRADTQYF. Written as DNA, the CDR3 is TGTGCCAGCAGTTTTGCGGGAGTGCGTGCAGATACGCAGTATTTT.

The genes are TRBV11-2 and TRBJ2-3; TRBD2 aligns across 12 bases. The CDR3 has 17 amino acids. Germline trimming cut 2 bases from V and 3 bases from J; bases unmatched to any gene: 6. Germline values: CDR1 SGHAT, CDR2 FQNNGV. The CDR3 protein is CASSLTRLAGATDTQYF. The CDR3 DNA sequence: TGTGCCAGCAGCTTAACTCGACTAGCGGGAGCGACAGATACGCAGTATTTT.

In this sample, this clone turned up once. The chain employs TRBV7-9 and TRBJ2-7; D not certain. Germline CDR1 SEHNR, CDR2 FQNEAQ (reference sequence). The CDR3 is made up of 13 amino acids. The V end lost 1 base, the J end lost 2 bases, and 6 bases lay between the germline ends. The CDR3 DNA is TGTGCCAGCAGCTTAGAGGGTACCTACGAGCAGTACTTC. Encoded protein: CASSLEGTYEQYF.

The V and J genes are TRBV11-1 and TRBJ2-7; 8 bases match TRBD1. V gave up 3 bases and J gave up 2 bases; unmatched junction bases: 6. The CDR3 runs 15 residues. The germline CDR1 and CDR2 sequences are SGHAT and FQDESV (reference sequence). DNA of the CDR3: TGTGCCAGCAGCTTCAACCAGGGGGCTCCCTACGAGCAGTACTTC. Its protein is CASSFNQGAPYEQYF.

This chain connects TRBV5-6 to TRBJ1-1, with TRBD1 matching over 10 bases. CDR3 length: 14 amino acids. Germline trimming cut 4 bases from V and 5 bases from J; bases unmatched to any gene: 5. Germline loops: CDR1 SGHDT, CDR2 YYEEEE. DNA of the CDR3: TGTGCCAGCAGCGGACAGGGGGACGTTACTGAAGCTTTCTTT. Protein product: CASSGQGDVTEAFF.

This clone was counted only a few times. This chain links TRBV18 with TRBJ1-2, with 9 bases matching TRBD1. Losses at the gene ends were 1 base for V and 5 bases for J; bases not matched to a gene: 11. Germline assignment: CDR1 KGHSH and CDR2 LQKENI. The length of the CDR3 is 17 residues. This CDR3 reads CASSPLVQDRGGYGYTF. CDR3 nucleotides: TGTGCCAGCTCACCACTGGTCCAGGACAGGGGAGGGTATGGCTACACCTTC.

The V call is TRBV6-4, the J call TRBJ2-1, with 10 positions matching TRBD1. The CDR3 spans 15 residues. Germline CDR1 and CDR2: MRHNA and SNTAGT. J gave up 8 bases and V 2 bases, and 6 bases lay outside the gene matches. The CDR3 sequence is CASSDPGTGDHEQFF. In DNA form, the CDR3 reads TGTGCCAGCAGTGACCCGGGGACAGGGGACCATGAGCAGTTCTTC.

The chain recombines TRBV29-1 with TRBJ1-2; D perhaps matches TRBD1 (6 bases). Germline V gene data show CDR1 as SQVTM and CDR2 as ANQGSEA. Trimming took off 6 bases at V and 8 bases at J, with 19 bases between the two ends. CDR3 length: 13 residues. The chain's CDR3 is CSVELSPGQGYTF. The CDR3 DNA reads TGCAGCGTGGAACTGAGCCCGGGACAAGGCTACACCTTC.

The chain combines TRBV28 with TRBJ2-1, with D perhaps TRBD1 (5 bases). The length of the CDR3 is 15 residues. The germline V and J ends were trimmed by 4 bases and 4 bases, with 14 bases remaining between them. Looked up from germline, CDR1 is MDHEN and CDR2 is SYDVKM. In nucleotides, the CDR3 is TGTGCCAGCAGTTATAGGGGCCGAGTATACAATGAGCAGTTCTTC. Its translation: CASSYRGRVYNEQFF.

J is TRBJ2-7 and V is TRBV28; 8 bases agree with TRBD2. Trimming cost V 7 bases and J 4 bases; bases outside gene matches: 0. CDR3 length: 11 amino acids. Per germline, CDR1 MDHEN and CDR2 SYDVKM. The CDR3 DNA is TGTGCCAGCACGGGGGGGTACGAGCAGTACTTC. It is translated as CASTGGYEQYF.

The chain carries TRBV30 and TRBJ1-5; a possible D gene is TRBD1 (5 bases). Looked up from germline, CDR1 is GTSNPN and CDR2 is SVGIG (reference sequence). The V and J ends lost 0 bases and 4 bases respectively, with 10 bases between them. This CDR3 spans 14 amino acids. The CDR3 region is CAWSVRQRNQPQHF. DNA of the CDR3: TGTGCCTGGAGTGTCCGACAGCGGAATCAGCCCCAGCATTTT.

The chain carries TRBV7-2 and TRBJ1-2; 8 bases agree with TRBD1. V gave up 5 bases and J gave up 4 bases; unmatched junction bases: 12. The germline V gene has CDR1 SGHTA and CDR2 FQGNSA. This CDR3 is 16 amino acids long. CDR3 residues: CASSLGQGKSGYGYTF. Written as DNA, the CDR3 is TGTGCCAGCAGCCTTGGACAGGGAAAATCAGGCTATGGCTACACCTTC.

CDR3 residues: CASSSNQPQHF. The DNA for the CDR3 is TGTGCCAGCAGTAGCAATCAGCCCCAGCATTTT. The rearrangement uses TRBV5-6 and TRBJ1-5; D is unresolved. Germline lookup yields CDR1 SGHDT and CDR2 YYEEEE. The CDR3 sequence is 11 residues long. V was cut by 5 bases and J by 0 bases, with 0 bases left in between.